Shown below are 10 T cell receptor beta chains from a single sample sequenced in a study of shared T cell receptors in the human thymus. Repertoires were generated with immunoSEQ multiplex PCR, while TCRdb's copy carries only in-frame clones and drops some. Of about 660,000 clones detected, around 87% appear once; the ten largest clones hold about 0.01%. The same data also went into a second study, on human thymus T cells.

The sample taken for sequencing was thymocytes. These receptors originate from a boy in the first two years of life with a congenital heart defect.

The chain carries TRBV9 and TRBJ2-7; 10 bases align to TRBD1. The CDR3 is 16 amino acids. The germline V gene encodes CDR1 SGDLS and CDR2 YYNGEE. J gave up 2 bases and V 9 bases, and 14 bases lay outside the gene matches. The CDR3 protein is CATAPGQGSPTYEQYF. CDR3 coding DNA: TGTGCCACCGCCCCGGGACAGGGGTCCCCAACCTACGAGCAGTACTTC. The whole variable domain, filled in from reference TRBV9 and TRBJ2-7, reads DSGVTQTPKHLITATGQRVTLRCSPRSGDLSVYWYQQSLDQGLQFLIQYYNGEERAKGNILERFSAQQFPDLHSELNLSSLELGDSALYFCATAPGQGSPTYEQYFGPGTRLTVT.

The rearrangement uses TRBV7-5 and TRBJ2-1; no DNA check was done on the table's D call, TRBD2. TRBV7-5 is marked as a pseudogene. The CDR3 has 18 amino acids. In DNA form, the CDR3 reads TGTGCCAGAAGCTCTCCATTTGCGGGGGAAATGTCCTACAATGAGCAGTTCTTC. Residues: CARSSPFAGEMSYNEQFF.

The J gene is TRBJ2-7, the V gene TRBV7-9, with 8 bases lining up with TRBD2. J lost 6 bases, V lost 5 bases, and 9 bases had no gene match. Germline CDR1 and CDR2: SEHNR and FQNEAQ (reference sequence). The CDR3 extends over 14 amino acids. CDR3 loop: CASSPVGGAREQYF. CDR3 nucleotide sequence: TGTGCCAGCAGCCCCGTCGGGGGGGCGCGCGAGCAGTACTTC. Full variable domain (outside the CDR3, taken from reference TRBV7-9 and TRBJ2-7): DTGVSQNPRHKITKRGQNVTFRCDPISEHNRLYWYRQTLGQGPEFLTYFQNEAQLEKSRLLSDRFSAERPKGSFSTLEIQRTEQGDSAMYLCASSPVGGAREQYFGPGTRLTVT.

With respect to this clone: One end of the junction varies from germline; a read error may be responsible. The chain employs TRBV20-1 and TRBJ2-5, with D unclear. With the DNA end fitting TRBJ2-7 better, the J assignment may be wrong. CDR1 is DFQATT and CDR2 is SNEGSKA in the germline V gene (reference sequence). The CDR3 has 11 residues. As DNA, the CDR3 is TGCAGTGCGAGAGGAATATACGAGCAGTACTTC. Translating it yields CSARGIYEQYF.

Only one count was recorded for this clone. CDR3 nucleotide sequence: TGTGCCAGCAATCTAATAGTCGGGCCACAGGGGACTGAAGCTTTCTTT. The encoded protein is CASNLIVGPQGTEAFF. V gene TRBV2 combines with J gene TRBJ1-1, with 7 nucleotides matching TRBD1. J lost 5 bases, V lost 7 bases, and 16 bases had no gene match. Germline assignment: CDR1 SNHLY and CDR2 FYNNEI. The CDR3 sequence is 16 residues long.

The chain carries TRBV2 and TRBJ1-5; 9 bases align to TRBD1. V shed 6 bases, J shed 4 bases, and the junction held 4 bases outside the gene matches. Germline V lookup: CDR1 SNHLY, CDR2 FYNNEI. This CDR3 is built from 14 residues. CDR3 amino acids: CASRGDRENQPQHF. DNA of the CDR3: TGTGCCAGCAGAGGGGACAGGGAAAATCAGCCCCAGCATTTT.

The chain is built from TRBV5-5 and TRBJ1-3; D perhaps matches TRBD1 (6 bases). The CDR3 consists of 16 residues. Germline loops: CDR1 SGHKS, CDR2 YYEKEE (reference sequence). Trimming stripped 2 bases from V and 0 bases from J, with 12 bases between. CDR3 bases: TGTGCCAGCAGCTTTGGACAGATCTTCTCTGGAAACACCATATATTTT. Translation: CASSFGQIFSGNTIYF.

This clone was seen a single time. The chain's CDR3 is CASRGRSNYGYTF. CDR3 DNA: TGTGCCAGCCGAGGCAGATCTAACTATGGCTACACCTTC. This sequence joins TRBV7-9 and TRBJ1-2; D unresolved. Trimming cost V 8 bases and J 0 bases, with 10 bases left between them. This CDR3 has 13 amino acids. Germline-derived CDR1 and CDR2 are SEHNR and FQNEAQ (reference sequence).

This chain joins TRBV28 and TRBJ2-6; D not resolved. CDR1 and CDR2 from the germline V gene are MDHEN and SYDVKM. This CDR3 is 17 amino acids long. The germline V and J ends were trimmed by 4 bases and 0 bases, with 13 bases remaining between them. CDR3: CASSSDSCASGANVLTF. The CDR3 coding sequence is TGTGCCAGCAGTTCTGATAGCTGCGCCTCTGGGGCCAACGTCCTGACTTTC.

This chain uses TRBV6-1 with TRBJ2-7; D is perhaps TRBD2 (5 bases). CDR1 is MNHNS, CDR2 SASEGT, per germline. The CDR3 runs to 15 residues. V was pared by 3 bases and J by 1 base, with 13 bases between. The CDR3 spells CASSDLRRGSYEQYF. The CDR3 DNA reads as TGTGCCAGCAGTGATTTGCGGAGAGGGTCCTACGAGCAGTACTTC.